Listed below are T cell receptor beta chains from one sample, sequenced in a study of blood T cell repertoires in COVID-19. Clones were sequenced by immunoSEQ multiplex PCR, and TCRdb holds only the in-frame ones, with some missing. The sample lists 200,000 or so clones, 87% occurring once. The specimen was peripheral blood. Source of these receptors: a man between 40 and 49 years old with active or convalescent COVID-19. Both conserved end residues are part of each CDR3. Fields, in order: V gene, J gene, clone size, D gene, CDR3 DNA, CDR3 protein. The D gene is left open where the match is weak. Size is stated for part of the rows, as once, few or many counts, or as a class when the clone is expanded.

>TRBV24-1|TRBJ1-2|-|TRBD1
TGTGCCACCAGCGACCCAGGGGGGATTAACTATGGCTACACCTTC
CATSDPGGINYGYTF
>TRBV9|TRBJ2-3|-|TRBD2
TGTGCCAGCAGCGTATACGGTAGCGGGGGGCCGTCAACAGATACGCAGTATTTT
CASSVYGSGGPSTDTQYF
>TRBV20-1|TRBJ2-1|-|TRBD2
TGCAGTGCTAGTAGCGGGAGGGAATCCTACAATGAGCAGTTCTTC
CSASSGRESYNEQFF
>TRBV6-2/TRBV6-3|TRBJ2-7|-|-
TGTGCCAGCAGTTACTCTCTCGGGACAACCTCATACGAGCAGTACTTC
CASSYSLGTTSYEQYF
>TRBV19|TRBJ1-2|-|TRBD1
TGTGCCAGTAGTAAGGGACAGGGTCTTCATGGCTACACCTTC
CASSKGQGLHGYTF
>TRBV4-2|TRBJ2-3|-|-
TGTGCCAGCAGCCTAGGAAAACAGAGGGTAGATACGCAGTATTTT
CASSLGKQRVDTQYF
>TRBV28|TRBJ1-2|-|TRBD1
TGTGCCAGCAGTCCTCCGGGACAGGGGGCCTTCTTTTCGAGCTACACCTTC
CASSPPGQGAFFSSYTF
>TRBV4-2|TRBJ1-6|once|TRBD1
TGTGCCAGCAGTGAAGGGGGCTTTTCACCCCTCCACTTT
CASSEGGFSPLHF
>TRBV4-1|TRBJ2-3|-|-
TGCGCCAGCAGCAGGACTCCAGCCAATACAGATACGCAGTATTTT
CASSRTPANTDTQYF
>TRBV28|TRBJ1-2|-|TRBD1
TGTGCCAGCACCGCACCCCCGGGACAGGGGCTGGATGGCTACACCTTC
CASTAPPGQGLDGYTF
>TRBV7-2|TRBJ2-5|-|TRBD2
TGTGCCAGCAGCCTCCGCGGGGGGGGAGTCGGGACCCAGTACTTC
CASSLRGGGVGTQYF
>TRBV7-9|TRBJ1-6|-|TRBD1
TGTGCCAGCAGCCCGCCGGGACAGGCTAATTCACCCCTCCACTTT
CASSPPGQANSPLHF
>TRBV10-3|TRBJ2-3|-|TRBD2
TGTGCCATCGGAGGGGGCCCTAGCGGGGGCCCCACAGATACGCAGTATTTT
CAIGGGPSGGPTDTQYF
>TRBV11-2|TRBJ2-3|-|TRBD1
TGTGCCAGCAGCGGCGGACAGGGGGTTTTCTCAGATACGCAGTATTTT
CASSGGQGVFSDTQYF
>TRBV6-5|TRBJ2-7|-|-
TGTGCCAGCACTCTCGAGGGCAAGCAGTACTTC
CASTLEGKQYF
>TRBV19|TRBJ2-7|once|-
TGTGCCAGTAGTGACCCGGGGTTGAGGACCTACGAGCAGTACTTC
CASSDPGLRTYEQYF
>TRBV30|TRBJ1-1|-|-
TGTGCCTGGAGTCCGGGGAGCGCGGGGGGAGCTTTCTTT
CAWSPGSAGGAFF
>TRBV19|TRBJ2-7|-|-
TGTGCCAGTAGTATAAACGGTTTCTCCTACGAGCAGTACTTC
CASSINGFSYEQYF
>TRBV28|TRBJ2-3|-|-
TGTGCCAGCAGTTCCCGCCAGGGGGGTTTGTCGACGCAGTATTTT
CASSSRQGGLSTQYF
>TRBV19|TRBJ1-1|-|TRBD1
TGTGCCACTGGGGACAGAGTCACTGAAGCTTTCTTT
CATGDRVTEAFF
>TRBV2|TRBJ1-4|-|TRBD1
TGTGCCAGCAGTGAAGGGGGACAGGTACGGGAAAAACTGTTTTTT
CASSEGGQVREKLFF
>TRBV6-1|TRBJ2-7|-|-
TGTGCCAGCAGTGAACGACAGGCCAACTCCTACGAGCAGTACTTC
CASSERQANSYEQYF
>TRBV9|TRBJ1-5|-|-
TGTGCCAGCAGCGCAGTCCCCGGGAGCAATCAGCCCCAGCATTTT
CASSAVPGSNQPQHF
>TRBV27|TRBJ2-7|-|TRBD1
TGTGCCAGCAGCCTCAAGGACAGGGGCACCTACGAGCAGTACTTC
CASSLKDRGTYEQYF
>TRBV18|TRBJ2-7|-|TRBD1
TGTGCCAGCTCACCATCCCAGGACAGGGCTCCCTACGAGCAGTACTTC
CASSPSQDRAPYEQYF
>TRBV24-1|TRBJ1-5|-|-
TGTGCCACCAGTGATCCTACAGGGTTCCAGCCCCAGCATTTT
CATSDPTGFQPQHF
>TRBV9|TRBJ2-7|-|TRBD2
TGTGCCAGCAGCGTAGACATAGGCGGGAGGTATATCAACGAGCAGTACTTC
CASSVDIGGRYINEQYF
>TRBV5-4|TRBJ2-5|-|TRBD1
TGTGCCAGCAGCTCACAGGGGGCGGTGGAGACCCAGTACTTC
CASSSQGAVETQYF
>TRBV7-9|TRBJ2-1|-|-
TGTGCCAGCAGCTTAGACCAGGGACAATACAATGAGCAGTTCTTC
CASSLDQGQYNEQFF
>TRBV12-3/TRBV12-4|TRBJ1-2|once|-
TGTGCCAGCAGTCCGCAGGGGAACTATGGCTACACCTTC
CASSPQGNYGYTF
>TRBV7-9|TRBJ1-3|-|TRBD1
TGTGCCAGCAGCTTATCCGGGACAGGTGGCGGAAACACCATATATTTT
CASSLSGTGGGNTIYF
>TRBV12-5|TRBJ1-1|-|-
TGTGCTAGTGGTTTGACAGGGCAGGACACTGAAGCTTTCTTT
CASGLTGQDTEAFF
>TRBV19|TRBJ2-7|-|TRBD1
TGTGCCAGTAGCGGACAGGGGGCGGGCGAGCAGTACTTC
CASSGQGAGEQYF
>TRBV12-3/TRBV12-4|TRBJ1-2|-|-
TGTGCCAGCAGTTCCGGACAGATCTATGGCTACACCTTC
CASSSGQIYGYTF
>TRBV6-5|TRBJ1-2|-|-
TGTGCCAGCAGTCCCACAGGAAATTATGGCTACACCTTC
CASSPTGNYGYTF
>TRBV19|TRBJ2-7|-|TRBD1
TGTGCCAGTAGTATAATTTCGGGACAGGGGTACGAGCAGTACTTC
CASSIISGQGYEQYF
>TRBV7-8|TRBJ1-1|-|TRBD1
TGTGCCAGCCGAAGCGGGACAGGGTTGGCGAACACTGAAGCTTTCTTT
CASRSGTGLANTEAFF